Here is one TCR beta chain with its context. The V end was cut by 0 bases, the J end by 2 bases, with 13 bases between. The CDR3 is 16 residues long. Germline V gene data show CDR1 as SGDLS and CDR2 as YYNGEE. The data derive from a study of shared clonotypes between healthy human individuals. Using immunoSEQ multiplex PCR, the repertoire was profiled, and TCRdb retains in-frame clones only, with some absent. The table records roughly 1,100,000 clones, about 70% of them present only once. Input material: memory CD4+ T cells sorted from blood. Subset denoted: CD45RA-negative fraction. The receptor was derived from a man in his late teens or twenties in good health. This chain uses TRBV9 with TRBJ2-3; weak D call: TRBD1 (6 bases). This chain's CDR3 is CASSVGVTGHTDTQYF. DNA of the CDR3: TGTGCCAGCAGCGTAGGCGTGACAGGCCACACAGATACGCAGTATTTT.